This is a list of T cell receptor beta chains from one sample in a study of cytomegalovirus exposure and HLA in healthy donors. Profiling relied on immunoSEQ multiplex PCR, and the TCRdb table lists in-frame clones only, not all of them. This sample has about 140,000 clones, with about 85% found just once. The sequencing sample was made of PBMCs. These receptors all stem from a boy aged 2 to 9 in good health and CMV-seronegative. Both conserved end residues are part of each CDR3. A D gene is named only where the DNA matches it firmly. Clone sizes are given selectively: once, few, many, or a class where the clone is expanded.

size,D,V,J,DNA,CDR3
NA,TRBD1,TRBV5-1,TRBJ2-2,TGCGCCAGCAGCTTGTTTGGCAGGGGGTTCGGGAACACCGGGGAGCTGTTTTTT,CASSLFGRGFGNTGELFF
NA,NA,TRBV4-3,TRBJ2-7,TGCGCCAGCAGCCAAGTAGGGGCAGGGCTTGGGGAGCAGTACTTC,CASSQVGAGLGEQYF
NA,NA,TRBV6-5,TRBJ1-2,TGTGCCAGCAGCCAGGCCATCTGGCATAACTATGGCTACACCTTC,CASSQAIWHNYGYTF
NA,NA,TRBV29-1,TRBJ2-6,TGCAGCGTTTTTAATCCTGGGGCCAACGTCCTGACTTTC,CSVFNPGANVLTF
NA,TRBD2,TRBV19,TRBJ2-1,TGTGCCAGTAGTAGCTTAGCGGGATCCTACAATGAGCAGTTCTTC,CASSSLAGSYNEQFF
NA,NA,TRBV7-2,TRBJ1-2,TGTGCCAGCGGAAGGGGTTTCGATGGCTACACCTTC,CASGRGFDGYTF
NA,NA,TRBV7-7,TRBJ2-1,TGTGCCAGCAGCCCGACGACGACCGGGGTAGGGAATGAGCAGTTCTTC,CASSPTTTGVGNEQFF
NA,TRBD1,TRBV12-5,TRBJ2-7,TGTGCTAGTGGTTCCGGACAGGGATACTACGAGCAGTACTTC,CASGSGQGYYEQYF
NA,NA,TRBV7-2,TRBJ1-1,TGTGCCAGCAGCTCAGGGCTCACTGAAGCTTTCTTT,CASSSGLTEAFF
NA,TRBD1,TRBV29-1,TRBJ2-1,TGCAGCGCTTTCGGACAGGGCAGGGGTGAGCAGTTCTTC,CSAFGQGRGEQFF
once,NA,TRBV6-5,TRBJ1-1,TGTGCCAGCAGTTACCGCGGTACAGGGTGGAACACTGAAGCTTTCTTT,CASSYRGTGWNTEAFF
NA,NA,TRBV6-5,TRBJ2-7,TGTGCCAGCAGTTACCGAGGGCGGACCTACGAGCAGTACTTC,CASSYRGRTYEQYF
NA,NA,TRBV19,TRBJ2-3,TGTGCCAGTAGTATGTTCGCAGGGTGGGCAGATACGCAGTATTTT,CASSMFAGWADTQYF
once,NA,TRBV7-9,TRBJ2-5,TGTGCCAGCGGAGCCAGCGGACAAGAGACCCAGTACTTC,CASGASGQETQYF
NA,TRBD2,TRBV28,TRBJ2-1,TGTGCCAGCAGTTTGGGCCGACGGGGGGGAATAAGGAGAAATGAGCAGTTCTTC,CASSLGRRGGIRRNEQFF
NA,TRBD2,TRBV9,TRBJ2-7,TGTGCCAGCAGCCCAGGTGGGGGACTAGCCTACGAGCAGTACTTC,CASSPGGGLAYEQYF
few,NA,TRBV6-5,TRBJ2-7,TGTGCCAGCAAACCCGGGGCAGGGGAGAGCTACGAGCAGTACTTC,CASKPGAGESYEQYF
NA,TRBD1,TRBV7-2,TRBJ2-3,TGTGCCAGCAGCCCAAGACAGGGGAACACAGATACGCAGTATTTT,CASSPRQGNTDTQYF
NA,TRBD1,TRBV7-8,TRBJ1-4,TGTGCCAGCAGCTCTTCGACAGGGGTTGAAAAACTGTTTTTT,CASSSSTGVEKLFF
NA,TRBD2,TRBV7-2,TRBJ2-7,TGTGCCAGCAGCTTATTGGGCGGGAGTAGTTCCTACGAGCAGTACTTC,CASSLLGGSSSYEQYF
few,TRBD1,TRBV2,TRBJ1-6,TGTGCCAGCAGGGGAAGGACAGGGCTTGATTCACCCCTCCACTTT,CASRGRTGLDSPLHF
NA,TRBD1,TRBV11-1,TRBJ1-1,TGTGCCAGCAGCGCGGGACAGCCTAACACTGAAGCTTTCTTT,CASSAGQPNTEAFF
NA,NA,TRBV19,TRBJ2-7,TGTGCCAGTAGTAGCGGGACCGCTCGCGAGCAGTACTTC,CASSSGTAREQYF
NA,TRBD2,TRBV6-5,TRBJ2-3,TGTGCCACCGCGACAGCGGGGAGCACAGATACGCAGTATTTT,CATATAGSTDTQYF
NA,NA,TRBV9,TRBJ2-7,TGTGCCAGCAGCGTCTCGGCGGAGTCGGTCCCCTCCTTC,CASSVSAESVPSF
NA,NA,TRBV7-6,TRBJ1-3,TGTGCCAGCAGCTTAGGGGCCCTACGGGGAGTAGCTGGAAACACCATATATTTT,CASSLGALRGVAGNTIYF
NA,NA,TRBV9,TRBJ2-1,TGTGCCAGCAGCTTCCTACTAGACTCCTACAATGAGCAGTTCTTC,CASSFLLDSYNEQFF
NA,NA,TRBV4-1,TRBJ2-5,TGCGCCAGCAGCCAAGCTGTCGGGGGGCCAGAGACCCAGTACTTC,CASSQAVGGPETQYF
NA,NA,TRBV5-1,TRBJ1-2,TGCGCCAGCAGCTTGGTCGGGCCGGGAGTATCGAACTATGGCTACACCTTC,CASSLVGPGVSNYGYTF
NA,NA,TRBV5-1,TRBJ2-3,TGCGCCAGCAGCTTTGGCAGGGTCAATGCAGATACGCAGTATTTT,CASSFGRVNADTQYF
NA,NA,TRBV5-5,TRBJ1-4,TGTGCCAGCAGCTCGTGGGCCGCGGGGGAAAAACTGTTTTTT,CASSSWAAGEKLFF
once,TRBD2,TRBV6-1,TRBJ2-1,TGTGCCAGCAGTGTGTGGACTAGCGGAGGCAATGAGCAGTTCTTC,CASSVWTSGGNEQFF
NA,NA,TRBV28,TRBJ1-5,TGTGCCAGCAGTTTATTGGGCGGCAGGGGATCCCAGCATTTT,CASSLLGGRGSQHF
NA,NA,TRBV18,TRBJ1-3,TGTGCCAGCTCGCCCCCCGAGGGAAACACCATATATTTT,CASSPPEGNTIYF
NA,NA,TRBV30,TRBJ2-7,TGTGCCTGGAGTGTTGTCCGGGAGCAGTACTTC,CAWSVVREQYF
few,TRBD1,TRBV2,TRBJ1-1,TGTGCCAGCAGTGAATCCCGCAGGGGGATCACTGAAGCTTTCTTT,CASSESRRGITEAFF
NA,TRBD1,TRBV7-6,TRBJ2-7,TGTGCCAGCAGCTTAAGGGGGCCGAGCTCCTACGAGCAGTACTTC,CASSLRGPSSYEQYF
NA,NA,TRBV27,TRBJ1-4,TGTGCCAGCAGTTCTGCGGGCCACGCGAGGGAAAAACTGTTTTTT,CASSSAGHAREKLFF
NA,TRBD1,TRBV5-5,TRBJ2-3,TGTGCCAGCAGCTTGGTTACAGGGGGGGATACGCAGTATTTT,CASSLVTGGDTQYF
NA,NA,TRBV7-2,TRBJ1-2,TGTGCCAGCAGCTTAAAGGTTGGGGCTGGCTACACCTTC,CASSLKVGAGYTF
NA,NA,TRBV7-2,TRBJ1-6,TGTGCCAGCAGCTTAGGGCGACACAGTAACCTTTTAAATAATTCACCCCTCCACTTT,CASSLGRHSNLLNNSPLHF
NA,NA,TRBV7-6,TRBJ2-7,TGTGCCAGCAGCTTAGCGGAAAGCGGAGCCTCCTACGAGCAGTACTTC,CASSLAESGASYEQYF
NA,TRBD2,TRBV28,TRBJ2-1,TGTGCCAGCAGTTTATCCCTCCTAGCGGGAACCTACAATGAGCAGTTCTTC,CASSLSLLAGTYNEQFF
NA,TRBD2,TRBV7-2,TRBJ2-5,TGTGCCAGCAGCCCGAGGGGACTAGCTACTAGGGAGACCCAGTACTTC,CASSPRGLATRETQYF
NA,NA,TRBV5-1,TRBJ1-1,TGCGCCAGCAGCTTGAGGGGAAACACTGAAGCTTTCTTT,CASSLRGNTEAFF
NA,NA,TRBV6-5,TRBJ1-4,TGTGCCAGCAGTCCAGTCCGACAGGTTTGGGAAAAACTGTTTTTT,CASSPVRQVWEKLFF
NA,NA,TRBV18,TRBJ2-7,TGTGCCAGCTCCAGTCTCTACGAGCAGTACTTC,CASSSLYEQYF
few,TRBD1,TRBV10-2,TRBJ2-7,TGCGCCAGCTCACAGGGGTCCTACGAGCAGTACTTC,CASSQGSYEQYF
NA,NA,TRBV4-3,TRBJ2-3,TGCGCCAGCAGCCAAAATAGAGATACGCAGTATTTT,CASSQNRDTQYF
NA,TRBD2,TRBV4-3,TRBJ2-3,TGCGCCAGCAGCCATACTAGCGGGAGAGTAGATACGCAGTATTTT,CASSHTSGRVDTQYF
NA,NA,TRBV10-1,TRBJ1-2,TGCGCCAGCATGGGGGGACGCACCTCCACTTTTTATGGCTACACCTTC,CASMGGRTSTFYGYTF
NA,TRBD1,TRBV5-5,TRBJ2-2,TGTGCCAGCAGCAAAGGACAGGGCGCGACTTCGAACACCGGGGAGCTGTTTTTT,CASSKGQGATSNTGELFF
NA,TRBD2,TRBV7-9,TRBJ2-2,TGTGCCAGCAGCTTATTCGGGGAGGGAAAAACCGGGGAGCTGTTTTTT,CASSLFGEGKTGELFF